The 30 T cell receptor beta chains given below trace back to one sample, sequenced in a study of T cell responses to AZD1222 COVID-19 vaccine. Measured with immunoSEQ multiplex PCR; TCRdb has only the in-frame clones, and not every one. Of about 130,000 clones in the sample, more than 85% were seen once. The source was peripheral blood, collected on day 0 of AZD1222 vaccination. Receptors were obtained from an adult in good health.

DNA of the CDR3: TGTGCCAGCAGCGTCCCACCGGGCGCGAGGGGAGGAGGGGGCTATGGCTACACCTTC. Translation gives CASSVPPGARGGGGYGYTF. The genes are TRBV5-4 and TRBJ1-2; D perhaps matches TRBD1 (6 bases). This CDR3 region has 19 residues. V lost 4 bases to trimming and J lost 4 bases, with 29 bases between them. Germline CDR1 is SGHNT and CDR2 is YYREEE (reference sequence).

The V call is TRBV2, the J call TRBJ2-2, with D possibly matching TRBD1 (6 bases). CDR1 and CDR2 (germline): SNHLY, FYNNEI. The CDR3 loop spans 14 amino acids. With 3 bases removed from V and 7 bases from J, the gap between germline ends came to 12 bases. CDR3 in DNA: TGTGCCAGCAGTGATCTCGAGGGGGTCGGGGAGCTGTTTTTT. This codes for CASSDLEGVGELFF.

The V and J genes are TRBV7-8 and TRBJ1-5, with D uncertain. There are 15 residues in the CDR3. The germline CDR1 and CDR2 sequences are SGHVS and FQNEAQ. V lost 4 bases to trimming and J lost 0 bases, with 10 bases between them. CDR3 protein: CASSSADISNQPQHF. The CDR3 bases are TGTGCCAGCAGCTCAGCAGACATTAGCAATCAGCCCCAGCATTTT. The whole variable domain, filled in from reference TRBV7-8 and TRBJ1-5, reads GAGVSQSPRYKVAKRGQDVALRCDPISGHVSLFWYQQALGQGPEFLTYFQNEAQLDKSGLPSDRFFAERPEGSVSTLKIQRTQQEDSAVYLCASSSADISNQPQHFGDGTRLSIL.

CDR3 in amino acids: CASSVSGDTNEKLFF. The CDR3 nucleotides are TGTGCCAGCAGCGTTTCAGGGGACACTAATGAAAAACTGTTTTTT. V usage is TRBV9 and J usage is TRBJ1-4; tentatively, D is TRBD1 (6 bases). The germline V gene encodes CDR1 SGDLS and CDR2 YYNGEE. Trimming removed 2 bases from V and 2 bases from J, with 10 bases in between. CDR3 length: 15 amino acids.

The gene calls are TRBV25-1 and TRBJ1-4; 10 bases agree with TRBD1. V trimming: 3 bases; J trimming: 1 base; junction bases outside the gene matches: 8. Per germline, CDR1 MGHDK and CDR2 SYGVNS. The CDR3 has 18 residues. The CDR3, as DNA: TGTGCCAGCAGTGAGGTGACAGGGGGCATTCTAACTAATGAAAAACTGTTTTTT. It is translated as CASSEVTGGILTNEKLFF.

This sequence joins TRBV6-5 and TRBJ2-2, with D perhaps assigned TRBD1 or TRBD2 (5 bases each). The CDR3 runs to 14 residues. Trimming stripped 7 bases from V and 1 base from J, with 10 bases between. CDR1 MNHEY and CDR2 SVGAGI come from the germline V gene. The CDR3: CASKPGLNTGELFF. In DNA form, the CDR3 reads TGTGCCAGCAAACCGGGGCTGAACACCGGGGAGCTGTTTTTT.

The CDR3, as DNA: TGTGCCAGCTCACCAATAGGGCCGATGAACACTGAAGCTTTCTTT. Residues: CASSPIGPMNTEAFF. This rearrangement joins TRBV18 to TRBJ1-1; unclear D gene. V lost 2 bases to trimming and J lost 0 bases, with 10 bases between them. CDR1 is KGHSH and CDR2 is LQKENI in the germline V gene. The CDR3 extends over 15 amino acids.

The J gene is TRBJ2-1, the V gene TRBV20-1; D gene uncertain. In germline, CDR1 is DFQATT, CDR2 SNEGSKA (reference sequence). The CDR3 contains 11 residues. The V end was cut by 6 bases, the J end by 10 bases, with 13 bases between. The CDR3 sequence: CSASVYWEQFF. CDR3 DNA sequence: TGCAGTGCCTCTGTGTATTGGGAGCAGTTCTTC.

V and J are TRBV2 and TRBJ2-7; the match to TRBD1 covers 7 bases. The CDR3 has 11 amino acids. The V gene end was trimmed by 6 bases and the J gene end by 6 bases; junction bases not matched to a gene: 2. Germline loops: CDR1 SNHLY, CDR2 FYNNEI. The CDR3 DNA is TGTGCCAGCAGCGACAGGGCCGAGCAGTACTTC. Its protein product is CASSDRAEQYF.

The chain uses TRBV4-1 and TRBJ2-2; 13 bases match TRBD2. Germline V gene lookup returns CDR1 MGHRA and CDR2 YSYEKL. The CDR3 runs 18 residues. J was trimmed by 1 base and V by 3 bases; bases with no gene match: 5. CDR3 loop: CASSQRTSGGLNTGELFF. The CDR3 region has the DNA TGCGCCAGCAGCCAGAGGACTAGCGGGGGCCTGAACACCGGGGAGCTGTTTTTT.

This rearrangement joins TRBV5-8 to TRBJ2-1; 10 positions match TRBD2. CDR1 and CDR2 from the germline V gene are SGHTS and YDEGEE. V lost 5 bases and J lost 8; bases outside the gene matches: 16. The CDR3 spans 17 residues. CDR3 DNA: TGTGCCAGCAGACAACATCTGGTGCTAGCGGGGGTCGATGAGCAGTTCTTC. The encoded protein is CASRQHLVLAGVDEQFF.

V gene TRBV19 combines with J gene TRBJ1-1; no firm D call. V lost 3 bases to trimming and J lost 7 bases, with 9 bases between them. The germline V gene has CDR1 LNHDA and CDR2 SQIVND (reference sequence). CDR3 length equals 12 residues. CDR3 sequence: CASSIGGIEAFF. As DNA, the CDR3 is TGTGCCAGTAGTATCGGCGGTATTGAAGCTTTCTTT.

The chain employs TRBV5-1 and TRBJ1-6; D is ambiguous. Trimming left V 1 base short and J 7 bases short, with 9 bases between. This CDR3 has 14 amino acids. The germline V gene has CDR1 SGHRS and CDR2 YFSETQ. In nucleotides, the CDR3 is TGCGCCAGCAGCTTGAGACCGCTAAATTCACCCCTCCACTTT. Its protein product is CASSLRPLNSPLHF.

The chain uses TRBV6-5 and TRBJ2-2, with D hard to call. The V gene lost 7 bases and the J gene lost 5 bases, with 11 bases spanning the gap. The V gene's germline CDR1 is MNHEY and CDR2 SVGAGI. This CDR3 spans 13 amino acids. The CDR3 spells CASKREPTGELFF. CDR3 nucleotides: TGTGCCAGCAAAAGGGAACCAACCGGGGAGCTGTTTTTT.

The chain carries TRBV5-4 and TRBJ1-1, with D possibly TRBD1 on 5 matching bases. Between the trimmed V and J ends, which lost 1 base and 4 bases, there was a span of 17 bases. CDR3 size: 16 residues. CDR1 is SGHNT and CDR2 is YYREEE in the germline V gene (reference sequence). The CDR3 DNA follows: TGTGCCAGCAGCTTGCAGATAGGGGCAATTCCCACTGAAGCTTTCTTT. It is translated as CASSLQIGAIPTEAFF.

This CDR3 reads CASSLNEKLFF. The CDR3 nucleotides are TGTGCCAGCAGCCTGAATGAAAAACTGTTTTTT. The V gene is TRBV4-2, the J gene TRBJ1-4; D uncertain. V lost 4 bases to trimming and J lost 5 bases, with 2 bases between them. The CDR3 is made up of 11 amino acids. Germline assignment: CDR1 LGHNA and CDR2 YNFKEQ.

The rearrangement links TRBV6-5 to TRBJ2-5, with D perhaps being TRBD1 or TRBD2 (5 bases each). V shed 5 bases and J shed 2 bases, with 15 bases lying between them. Germline CDR1 and CDR2: MNHEY and SVGAGI. This CDR3 is built from 15 residues. DNA of the CDR3: TGTGCCAGCAGTCAACCGGGACGGATTCAAGAGACCCAGTACTTC. Its translation is CASSQPGRIQETQYF.

J is TRBJ2-6 and V is TRBV4-1; D is unresolved. V was trimmed by 6 bases and J by 4 bases, leaving 7 bases between them. Germline V gives CDR1 MGHRA, CDR2 YSYEKL. This CDR3 region has 13 residues. CDR3 sequence (DNA): TGCGCCAGCAGTTTCAACGGGGCCAACGTCCTGACTTTC. Amino acid sequence: CASSFNGANVLTF.

The rearrangement joins TRBV6-5 to TRBJ1-2, with a possible D match to TRBD1 (5 bases). The ends were cut back, 0 bases at V and 5 bases at J, with 13 bases in the middle. The CDR3 is made up of 15 amino acids. Germline CDR1 is MNHEY and CDR2 is SVGAGI. CDR3 sequence reads: CASSYSMRGEYGYTF. CDR3 coding DNA: TGTGCCAGCAGTTACTCGATGAGGGGCGAGTATGGCTACACCTTC.

This clone turned up a few times. The rearrangement links TRBV3-1 (or the pseudogene TRBV3-2) to TRBJ1-2; weak D call: TRBD1 (6 bases). Germline assignment: CDR1 LGHDT and CDR2 YNNKEL (reference sequence). The CDR3 runs 13 residues. V was pared by 4 bases and J by 6 bases, with 12 bases between. CDR3 coding DNA: TGTGCCAGCAGCCTCGGGACATTGGATGGCTACACCTTC. Encoded protein: CASSLGTLDGYTF.

This chain connects TRBV2 to TRBJ1-4; D is perhaps TRBD1 (5 bases). This CDR3 region has 13 residues. The germline gives CDR1 SNHLY, CDR2 FYNNEI. Trimming removed 4 bases from V and 8 bases from J, with 11 bases in between. The CDR3 spells CASSGTPGEKLFF. CDR3 in DNA: TGTGCCAGCAGTGGGACCCCAGGGGAAAAACTGTTTTTT.

The rearrangement links TRBV30 to TRBJ2-7; TRBD2 aligns across 11 bases. V lost 4 bases and J lost 7; bases outside the gene matches: 6. The germline V gene encodes CDR1 GTSNPN and CDR2 SVGIG (reference sequence). The CDR3 consists of 13 residues. CDR3 bases: TGTGCCTGGACTAGCGGGGGGTCAGAGGAGCAGTACTTC. Its translation is CAWTSGGSEEQYF.

The CDR3 region has the DNA TGTGCCAGCAGTTACTCGATTTACGGCCACGGCTACACCTTC. Protein product: CASSYSIYGHGYTF. V gene TRBV6-5 combines with J gene TRBJ1-2; D uncertain. CDR3 length: 14 amino acids. The V end was cut by 0 bases, the J end by 8 bases, with 13 bases between. Germline V gene lookup returns CDR1 MNHEY and CDR2 SVGAGI.

The J gene is TRBJ2-7, the V gene TRBV3-1 (or the pseudogene TRBV3-2); TRBD2 is a possible D gene (6 bases). This CDR3 spans 14 amino acids. Trimming shortened V by 4 bases and J by 1 base, and 11 bases separated the two germline ends. From germline, CDR1 is LGHDT and CDR2 YNNKEL (reference sequence). Written as DNA, the CDR3 is TGTGCCAGCAGCCCCAGGAGGGCGTCCTACGAGCAGTACTTC. Translated: CASSPRRASYEQYF.

V usage is TRBV14 and J usage is TRBJ2-7; 11 nucleotides line up with TRBD2. Germline V gene sequence: CDR1 SGHDN, CDR2 FVKESK. The CDR3 is 15 amino acids. J was trimmed by 2 bases and V by 4 bases; bases with no gene match: 4. DNA of the CDR3: TGTGCCAGCAGCCTTTTTAGCGGGGGGGCCTACGAGCAGTACTTC. It yields the protein CASSLFSGGAYEQYF.

The V call is TRBV25-1, the J call TRBJ1-1, with TRBD1 identical over 9 bases. In germline, CDR1 is MGHDK, CDR2 SYGVNS. This CDR3 is built from 16 residues. V trimming: 4 bases; J trimming: 4 bases; junction bases outside the gene matches: 10. The CDR3 loop reads CASSVAGTGRVTEAFF. The CDR3 DNA follows: TGTGCCAGCAGTGTAGCGGGGACAGGGAGGGTCACTGAAGCTTTCTTT. Looking up the rest from reference TRBV25-1 and TRBJ1-1 gives the full variable domain: EADIYQTPRYLVIGTGKKITLECSQTMGHDKMYWYQQDPGMELHLIHYSYGVNSTEKGDLSSESTVSRIRTEHFPLTLESARPSHTSQYLCASSVAGTGRVTEAFFGQGTRLTVV.

The chain links TRBV4-1 to TRBJ1-1; the match to TRBD1 covers 7 bases. The CDR3 spans 14 residues. Germline CDR1 and CDR2: MGHRA and YSYEKL. The V gene end was trimmed by 6 bases and the J gene end by 0 bases; junction bases not matched to a gene: 4. For the CDR3, the DNA is TGCGCCAGCAGAATAGGGGGCATGAACACTGAAGCTTTCTTT. It codes for CASRIGGMNTEAFF.

This chain joins TRBV5-1 and TRBJ1-4; the D gene is possibly TRBD1 (5 bases). With 2 bases removed from V and 8 bases from J, the gap between germline ends came to 13 bases. Germline values: CDR1 SGHRS, CDR2 YFSETQ. This CDR3 has 14 residues. The CDR3 bases are TGCGCCAGCAGCTTACAAGGGGAAGCCGAAAAACTGTTTTTT. Protein product: CASSLQGEAEKLFF.

The chain employs TRBV7-3 and TRBJ1-1, with D possibly matching TRBD1 (6 bases). The CDR3 has 14 amino acids. Per germline, CDR1 SGHTA and CDR2 FQGTGA. The ends were cut back, 3 bases at V and 1 base at J, with 9 bases in the middle. The CDR3 region has the DNA TGTGCCAGCAGCTTTGACAGGTGGAACACTGAAGCTTTCTTT. This encodes CASSFDRWNTEAFF.

This chain uses TRBV10-3 with TRBJ1-5; 8 bases match TRBD1. V shed 7 bases and J 1 base; nucleotides not matched to a gene: 3. This CDR3 is built from 14 residues. The germline V gene encodes CDR1 ENHRY and CDR2 SYGVKD. The CDR3 is CAITTGGSNQPQHF. The CDR3, as DNA: TGTGCCATCACTACAGGGGGAAGCAATCAGCCCCAGCATTTT.